This TCR beta chain was sequenced in a study of T cell repertoires in cytomegalovirus infection. Concerning this clonotype itself: The antigen remains undetermined.

Each CDR3 protein gets one entry after TCRdb re-called the reads with MiXCR. Among roughly 860,000 distinct CDR3 sequences listed, over 25% were seen once. CDR3 size: 15 residues. Germline lookup yields CDR1 MGHRA and CDR2 YSYEKL. V was trimmed by 1 base and J by 4 bases, leaving 10 bases between them. The source material was cultured CD8+ T cells from PBMCs, sampled from culture after CMV antigen stimulation. The receptor was derived from a human donor in good health (CMV status not recorded). Some clones in this sample may be carry-over from other donors' samples. V usage is TRBV4-1 and J usage is TRBJ2-2; D may be TRBD2 (5 bases). The CDR3: CASSQGPEGTGELFF. The DNA for the CDR3 is TGCGCCAGCAGCCAAGGGCCAGAGGGCACCGGGGAGCTGTTTTTT.